Listed here are 15 T cell receptor beta chains from one sample, sequenced in a study of shared clonotypes between healthy human individuals. It was CD45RO-negative cells, positively selected for CCR7, that made up naive CD8 cells, with terminally differentiated effector memory CD45RA+ cells excluded. Sequencing used immunoSEQ multiplex PCR; TCRdb keeps in-frame clones, though not all of them. The sample holds some 800,000 clones, about 92% seen once. Sequencing was carried out using naive CD8+ T cells sorted from blood. The receptors were sampled from a man aged 25-45 years in good health.

The V and J genes are TRBV27 and TRBJ2-1; 8 nucleotides align to TRBD2. CDR3 length equals 15 residues. V shed 3 bases and J 4 bases; nucleotides not matched to a gene: 5. CDR1 MNHEY and CDR2 SMNVEV come from the germline V gene (reference sequence). CDR3 region: CASSLWASGYNEQFF. DNA for the CDR3: TGTGCCAGCAGTTTGTGGGCTAGCGGGTACAATGAGCAGTTCTTC.

The CDR3 sequence is CASSRDGPYEQYF. As DNA, the CDR3 is TGTGCCAGTAGTCGGGACGGCCCCTACGAGCAGTACTTC. The J gene is TRBJ2-7, the V gene TRBV19; either TRBD1 or TRBD2 may supply D (5 bases each). This CDR3 is built from 13 residues. The V gene lost 5 bases and the J gene lost 2 bases, with 10 bases spanning the gap. CDR1 and CDR2 from the germline V gene are LNHDA and SQIVND (reference sequence).

The chain has TRBV5-6 and TRBJ2-7; D gene unclear. Germline V CDR1 and CDR2: SGHDT, YYEEEE. V was pared by 0 bases and J by 3 bases, with 13 bases between. This CDR3 contains 15 residues. The chain's CDR3 is CASSLVEDPYYEQYF. For the CDR3, the DNA is TGTGCCAGCAGCTTGGTCGAAGACCCCTACTACGAGCAGTACTTC.

This chain uses TRBV29-1 with TRBJ2-1, with 8 bases fitting TRBD2. J gave up 0 bases and V 4 bases, and 2 bases lay outside the gene matches. Looked up from germline, CDR1 is SQVTM and CDR2 is ANQGSEA. The CDR3 has 14 residues. The CDR3 DNA reads as TGCAGCGTTGCGGGAGGGTTCTCCTACAATGAGCAGTTCTTC. Amino acids: CSVAGGFSYNEQFF.

This chain joins TRBV15 and TRBJ1-5; 12 nucleotides line up with TRBD1. Germline V gene sequence: CDR1 LNHNV, CDR2 YYDKDF (reference sequence). V shed 9 bases and J 4 bases; nucleotides not matched to a gene: 7. The CDR3 is 15 amino acids. DNA for the CDR3: TGTGCCACGACCCGGGACAGGGGGCGTAATCAGCCCCAGCATTTT. As protein: CATTRDRGRNQPQHF. The full variable domain, in which reference TRBV15 and TRBJ1-5 provide the parts outside the CDR3, is DAMVIQNPRYQVTQFGKPVTLSCSQTLNHNVMYWYQQKSSQAPKLLFHYYDKDFNNEADTPDNFQSRRPNTSFCFLDIRSPGLGDTAMYLCATTRDRGRNQPQHFGDGTRLSIL.

This sequence joins TRBV9 and TRBJ2-7, with 7 bases identical to TRBD2. V lost 2 bases to trimming and J lost 2 bases; unmatched junction nucleotides: 4. CDR1 and CDR2 (germline): SGDLS, YYNGEE. The length of the CDR3 is 14 residues. This CDR3 reads CASSVSGRTYEQYF. In DNA form, the CDR3 reads TGTGCCAGCAGCGTTAGCGGGCGTACCTACGAGCAGTACTTC.

This sequence joins TRBV27 and TRBJ2-1; D perhaps matches TRBD1 (5 bases). Germline V gene sequence: CDR1 MNHEY, CDR2 SMNVEV (reference sequence). The V and J ends lost 5 bases and 10 bases respectively, with 18 bases between them. This CDR3 is built from 14 residues. This CDR3 reads CASSPPYRYREQFF. CDR3 coding DNA: TGTGCCAGCAGTCCACCGTACCGGTACAGGGAGCAGTTCTTC.

The V call is TRBV9, the J call TRBJ2-7; TRBD2 matches 7 bases. The CDR3 contains 15 residues. After removal of 4 bases from V and 3 bases from J, the junction contained 10 bases not matched to a gene. Germline values: CDR1 SGDLS, CDR2 YYNGEE. DNA for the CDR3: TGTGCCAGCAGCCCCCGGGGGGAAGGGCGCTACGAGCAGTACTTC. The encoded protein is CASSPRGEGRYEQYF.

The chain uses TRBV5-8 and TRBJ2-3, with 9 bases aligning to TRBD1. V gave up 5 bases and J gave up 4 bases; unmatched junction bases: 8. Germline values: CDR1 SGHTS, CDR2 YDEGEE. The CDR3 has 15 residues. DNA for the CDR3: TGTGCCAGCAGGGCCGGGACAGGGAAGGCAGATACGCAGTATTTT. Amino acid sequence: CASRAGTGKADTQYF.

This clone came up a few times. V gene TRBV27 combines with J gene TRBJ1-1; D possibly corresponds to TRBD1 (5 bases). Germline loops: CDR1 MNHEY, CDR2 SMNVEV (reference sequence). V was trimmed by 3 bases and J by 10 bases, leaving 21 bases between them. The CDR3 sequence is 15 residues long. CDR3 residues: CASSLRGSGSNVAFF. DNA for the CDR3: TGTGCCAGCAGTTTGCGGGGCTCGGGTTCGAACGTAGCTTTCTTT.

This clone was seen only once. This CDR3 is CASSQEEGGELFF. DNA of the CDR3: TGTGCCAGCAGCCAAGAGGAGGGCGGGGAGCTGTTTTTT. V is TRBV4-2 and J is TRBJ2-2; D might be TRBD2 (6 bases). The CDR3 contains 13 residues. Germline V CDR1 and CDR2: LGHNA, YNFKEQ. Trimming removed 0 bases from V and 7 bases from J, with 6 bases in between.

The V call is TRBV7-6, the J call TRBJ2-1; 8 nucleotides agree with TRBD2. The V and J ends lost 6 bases and 0 bases, in that order; junction bases with no gene match: 7. The length of the CDR3 is 16 residues. The germline gives CDR1 SGHVS, CDR2 FNYEAQ. CDR3 coding DNA: TGTGCCAGCAGTCCCGCGGGAGGTGGCTCCTACAATGAGCAGTTCTTC. Translation gives CASSPAGGGSYNEQFF.

The J gene is TRBJ1-1, the V gene TRBV5-1, with TRBD1 matching 10 bases. Germline V gives CDR1 SGHRS, CDR2 YFSETQ. With V trimmed by 3 bases and J by 5 bases, 4 bases remained unmatched. The CDR3 sequence is 14 residues long. The CDR3 region is CASSWTGGETEAFF. The CDR3 coding sequence is TGCGCCAGCAGCTGGACAGGGGGTGAAACTGAAGCTTTCTTT.

The J gene is TRBJ2-5, the V gene TRBV18; possibly TRBD1 for D (6 bases). Germline assignment: CDR1 KGHSH and CDR2 LQKENI. Trimming shortened V by 2 bases and J by 2 bases, and 12 bases separated the two germline ends. The CDR3 runs to 15 residues. CDR3 DNA: TGTGCCAGCTCACCAAGAGTACAGGGACAAGAGACCCAGTACTTC. Protein sequence: CASSPRVQGQETQYF. The variable domain in full, completed from reference TRBV18 and TRBJ2-5, reads NAGVMQNPRHLVRRRGQEARLRCSPMKGHSHVYWYRQLPEEGLKFMVYLQKENIIDESGMPKERFSAEFPKEGPSILRIQQVVRGDSAAYFCASSPRVQGQETQYFGPGTRLLVL.

The chain is built from TRBV6-1 and TRBJ1-5; D is possibly TRBD1 (5 bases). Germline lookup yields CDR1 MNHNS and CDR2 SASEGT. CDR3 length: 16 amino acids. V lost 3 bases, J lost 0 bases, and 12 bases lay in between. CDR3 loop: CASSDRGWYSNQPQHF. The DNA of the CDR3 is TGTGCCAGCAGTGACCGGGGCTGGTATAGCAATCAGCCCCAGCATTTT.